This T cell receptor beta chain was recovered during a study of blood T cell repertoires in COVID-19. Across the whole study: There were acute and convalescent COVID-19 samples, and they came from the United States, Italy and Spain.

While infection was still active, Seattle patients were enrolled and then followed longitudinally. Using immunoSEQ multiplex PCR, the repertoire was profiled, and TCRdb retains in-frame clones only, with some absent. The repertoire has roughly 500,000 clones, roughly 89% of them found once; the top ten carry over 0.7%. V was pared by 5 bases and J by 0 bases, with 12 bases of the junction left unmatched. The CDR3 contains 18 residues. Germline V gene data show CDR1 as LGHNT and CDR2 as FRNRAP. The chain employs TRBV12-5 and TRBJ2-2; TRBD1 matches at 7 bases. This TCR came from a man younger than 35 with COVID-19, enrolled during active disease. Source material: peripheral blood. CDR3: CASGTPFGQAANTGELFF. The CDR3 coding sequence is TGTGCTAGTGGTACACCCTTTGGACAGGCAGCGAACACCGGGGAGCTGTTTTTT.